This T cell receptor beta chain was documented in a study of T cells in tuberculosis. The overall study: CD1B tetramers identified T cells specific for mycobacterial lipid GMM. Findings of the study overall: Selection depended on which cryopreserved specimens were available.

Germline CDR1 and CDR2: GTSNPN and SVGIG (reference sequence). The ends were cut back, 4 bases at V and 7 bases at J, with 11 bases in the middle. There are 13 residues in the CDR3. Repertoires were generated with immunoSEQ multiplex PCR, while TCRdb's copy carries only in-frame clones and drops some. Of roughly 41,000 clones listed, 94% are singletons. A remark on this clone: What it recognizes is unknown.

This receptor was obtained from a donor aged 5 to 30 with latent tuberculosis or without tuberculosis infection. Some clones in this sample may be carry-over from other donors' samples. The sequenced sample was PBMCs. V is TRBV30 and J is TRBJ1-6; tentative D call: TRBD1 (6 bases). The CDR3 loop reads CAWTQGENSPLHF. The CDR3 DNA reads TGTGCCTGGACACAGGGTGAGAATTCACCCCTCCACTTT. Drawing the rest from reference TRBV30 and TRBJ1-6, the complete variable domain is SQTIHQWPATLVQPVGSPLSLECTVEGTSNPNLYWYRQAAGRGLQLLFYSVGIGQISSEVPQNLSASRPQDRQFILSSKKLLLSDSGFYLCAWTQGENSPLHFGNGTRLTVT.